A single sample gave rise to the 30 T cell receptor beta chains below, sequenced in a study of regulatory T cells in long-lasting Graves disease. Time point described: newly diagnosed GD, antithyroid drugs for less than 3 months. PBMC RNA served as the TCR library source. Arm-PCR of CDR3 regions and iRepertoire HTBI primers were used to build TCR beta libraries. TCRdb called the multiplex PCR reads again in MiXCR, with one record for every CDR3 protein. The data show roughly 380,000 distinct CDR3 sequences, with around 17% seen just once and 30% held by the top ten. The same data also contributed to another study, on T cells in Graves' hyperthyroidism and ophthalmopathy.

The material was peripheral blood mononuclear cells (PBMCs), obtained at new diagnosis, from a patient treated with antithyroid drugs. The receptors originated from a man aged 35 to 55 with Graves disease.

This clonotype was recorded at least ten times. The CDR3 region is CAIGRGHTEAFF. CDR3 coding DNA: TGTGCCATCGGGAGGGGGCACACTGAAGCTTTCTTT. J is TRBJ1-1 and V is TRBV11-3, with 7 positions matching TRBD1. Germline lookup yields CDR1 SGHNT and CDR2 YENEEA. This CDR3 has 12 residues. The junction had 5 bases not matched to a gene; V was cut back by 10 bases and J by 3 bases.

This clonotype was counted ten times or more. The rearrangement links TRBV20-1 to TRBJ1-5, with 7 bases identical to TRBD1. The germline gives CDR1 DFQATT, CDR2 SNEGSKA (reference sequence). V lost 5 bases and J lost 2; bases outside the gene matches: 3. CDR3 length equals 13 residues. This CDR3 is CSAHRGGNQPQHF. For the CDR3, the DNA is TGCAGTGCTCACAGGGGTGGCAATCAGCCCCAGCATTTT.

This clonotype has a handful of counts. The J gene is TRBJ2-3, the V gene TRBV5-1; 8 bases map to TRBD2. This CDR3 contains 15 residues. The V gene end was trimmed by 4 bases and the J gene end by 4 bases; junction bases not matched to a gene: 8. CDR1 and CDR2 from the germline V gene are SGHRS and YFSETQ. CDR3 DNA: TGCGCCAGCAGCGTCGGGGGGGTGGTAGCAGATACGCAGTATTTT. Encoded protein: CASSVGGVVADTQYF. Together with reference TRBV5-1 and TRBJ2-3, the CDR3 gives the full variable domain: KAGVTQTPRYLIKTRGQQVTLSCSPISGHRSVSWYQQTPGQGLQFLFEYFSETQRNKGNFPGRFSGRQFSNSRSEMNVSTLELGDSALYLCASSVGGVVADTQYFGPGTRLTVL.

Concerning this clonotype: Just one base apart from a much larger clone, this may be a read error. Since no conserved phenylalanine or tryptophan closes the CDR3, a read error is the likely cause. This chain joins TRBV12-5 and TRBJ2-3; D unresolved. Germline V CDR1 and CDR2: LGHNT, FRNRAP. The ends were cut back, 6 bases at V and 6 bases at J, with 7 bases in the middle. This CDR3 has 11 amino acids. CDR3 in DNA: TGTGCTAGTGGGTTCGGGGATACGCAGTATGTT. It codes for CASGFGDTQYV.

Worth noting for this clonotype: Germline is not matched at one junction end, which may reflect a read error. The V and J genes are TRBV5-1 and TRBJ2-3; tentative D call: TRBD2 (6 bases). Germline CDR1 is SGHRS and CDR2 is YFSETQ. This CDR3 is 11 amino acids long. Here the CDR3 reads CASRRDYTQYF. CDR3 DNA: TGTGCCAGCAGGAGGGACTATACGCAGTATTTT.

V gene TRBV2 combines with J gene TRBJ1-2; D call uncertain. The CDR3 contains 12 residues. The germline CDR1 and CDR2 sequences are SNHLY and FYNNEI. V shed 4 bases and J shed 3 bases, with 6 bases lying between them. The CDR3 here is CASSGQDYGYTF. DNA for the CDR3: TGTGCCAGCAGTGGGCAGGACTATGGCTACACCTTC.

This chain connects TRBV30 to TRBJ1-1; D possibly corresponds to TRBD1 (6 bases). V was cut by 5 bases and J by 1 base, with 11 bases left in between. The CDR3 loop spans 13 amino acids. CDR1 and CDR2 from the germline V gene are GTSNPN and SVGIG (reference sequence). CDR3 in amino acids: CAWGVGGNTEAFF. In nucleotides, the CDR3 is TGTGCCTGGGGCGTAGGGGGGAACACTGAAGCTTTCTTT.

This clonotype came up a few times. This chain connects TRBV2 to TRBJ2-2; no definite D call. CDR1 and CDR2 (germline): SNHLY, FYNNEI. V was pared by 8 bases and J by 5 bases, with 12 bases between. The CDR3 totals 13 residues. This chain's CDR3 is CASAQETTGELFF. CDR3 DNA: TGTGCCAGCGCGCAGGAGACAACCGGGGAGCTGTTTTTT. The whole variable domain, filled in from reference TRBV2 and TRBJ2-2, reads EPEVTQTPSHQVTQMGQEVILRCVPISNHLYFYWYRQILGQKVEFLVSFYNNEISEKSEIFDDQFSVERPDGSNFTLKIRSTKLEDSAMYFCASAQETTGELFFGEGSRLTVL.

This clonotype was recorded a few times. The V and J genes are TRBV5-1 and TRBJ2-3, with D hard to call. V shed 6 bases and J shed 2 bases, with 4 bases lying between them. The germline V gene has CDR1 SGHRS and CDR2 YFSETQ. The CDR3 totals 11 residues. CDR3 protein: CASNLTDTQYF. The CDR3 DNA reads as TGCGCCAGCAACCTCACAGATACGCAGTATTTT.

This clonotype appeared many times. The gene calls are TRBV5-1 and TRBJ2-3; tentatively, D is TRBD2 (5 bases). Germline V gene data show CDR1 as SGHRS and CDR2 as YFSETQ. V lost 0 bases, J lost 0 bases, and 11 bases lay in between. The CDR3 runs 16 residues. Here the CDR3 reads CASSLELGISTDTQYF. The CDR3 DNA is TGCGCCAGCAGCTTGGAACTAGGGATTAGCACAGATACGCAGTATTTT.

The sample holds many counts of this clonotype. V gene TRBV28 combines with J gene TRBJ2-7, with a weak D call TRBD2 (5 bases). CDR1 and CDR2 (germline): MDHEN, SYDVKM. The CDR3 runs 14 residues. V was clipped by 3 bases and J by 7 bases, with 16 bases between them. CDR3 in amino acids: CASSFVSETGEQYF. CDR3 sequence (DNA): TGTGCCAGCAGTTTTGTATCCGAGACGGGGGAGCAGTACTTC.

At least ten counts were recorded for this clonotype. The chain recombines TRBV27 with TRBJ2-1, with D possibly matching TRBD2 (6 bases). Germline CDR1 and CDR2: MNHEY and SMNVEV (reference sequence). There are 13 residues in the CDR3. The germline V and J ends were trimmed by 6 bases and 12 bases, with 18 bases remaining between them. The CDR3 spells CASSGSPSSGQFF. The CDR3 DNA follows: TGTGCCAGCAGCGGGAGTCCGAGCTCAGGGCAGTTCTTC.

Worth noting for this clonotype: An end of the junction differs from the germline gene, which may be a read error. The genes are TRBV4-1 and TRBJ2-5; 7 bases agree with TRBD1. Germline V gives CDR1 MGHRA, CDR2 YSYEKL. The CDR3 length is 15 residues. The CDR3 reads CASSQGEHRGETQYF. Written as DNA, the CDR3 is TGTGCCAGCAGCCAAGGGGAGCACAGGGGAGAGACCCAGTACTTC.

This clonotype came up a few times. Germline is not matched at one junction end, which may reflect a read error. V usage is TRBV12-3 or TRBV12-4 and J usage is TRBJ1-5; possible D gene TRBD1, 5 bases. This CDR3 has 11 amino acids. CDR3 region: CVSTETQPQHF. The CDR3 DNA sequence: TGCGTTTCGACAGAGACCCAGCCCCAGCATTTT.

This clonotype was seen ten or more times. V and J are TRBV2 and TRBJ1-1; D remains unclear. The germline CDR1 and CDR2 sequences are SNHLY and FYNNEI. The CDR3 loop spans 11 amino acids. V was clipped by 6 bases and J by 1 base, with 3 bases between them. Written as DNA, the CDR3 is TGTGCCAGCAGACCGAACACTGAAGCTTTCTTT. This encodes CASRPNTEAFF.

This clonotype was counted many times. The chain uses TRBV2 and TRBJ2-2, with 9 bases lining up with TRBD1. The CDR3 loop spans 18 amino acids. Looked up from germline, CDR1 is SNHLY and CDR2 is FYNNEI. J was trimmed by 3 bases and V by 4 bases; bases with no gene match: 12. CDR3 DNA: TGTGCCAGCAGTGTTTCGCCCGGGACAGGGATGTACACCGGGGAGCTGTTTTTT. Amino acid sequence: CASSVSPGTGMYTGELFF.

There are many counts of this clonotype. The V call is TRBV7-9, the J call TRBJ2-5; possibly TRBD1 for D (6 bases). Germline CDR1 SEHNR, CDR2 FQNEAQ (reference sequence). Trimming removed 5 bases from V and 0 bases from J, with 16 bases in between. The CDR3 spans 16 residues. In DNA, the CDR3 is TGTGCCAGCAGCCAGGGGATTAAGGGTTACCAAGAGACCCAGTACTTC. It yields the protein CASSQGIKGYQETQYF.

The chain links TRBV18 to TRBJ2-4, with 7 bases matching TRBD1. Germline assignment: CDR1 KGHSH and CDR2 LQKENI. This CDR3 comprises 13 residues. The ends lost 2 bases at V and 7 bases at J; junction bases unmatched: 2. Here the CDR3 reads CASSPDRVNIQYF. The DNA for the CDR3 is TGTGCCAGCTCACCAGACAGGGTGAACATTCAGTACTTC.

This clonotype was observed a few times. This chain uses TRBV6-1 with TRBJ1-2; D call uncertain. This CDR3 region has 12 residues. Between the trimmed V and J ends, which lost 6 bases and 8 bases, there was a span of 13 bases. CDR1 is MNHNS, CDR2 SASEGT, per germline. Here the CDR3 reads CASRPVLSGYTF. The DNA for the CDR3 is TGTGCCAGCAGGCCCGTGTTGAGCGGCTACACCTTC.

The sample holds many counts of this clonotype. This CDR3 reads CSERPPGKTYNEQFF. The DNA of the CDR3 is TGCAGCGAACGTCCACCGGGAAAAACCTACAATGAGCAGTTCTTC. V usage is TRBV29-1 and J usage is TRBJ2-1; the D gene is possibly TRBD2 (5 bases). This CDR3 region has 15 residues. Per germline, CDR1 SQVTM and CDR2 ANQGSEA. V shed 7 bases and J shed 2 bases, with 18 bases lying between them.

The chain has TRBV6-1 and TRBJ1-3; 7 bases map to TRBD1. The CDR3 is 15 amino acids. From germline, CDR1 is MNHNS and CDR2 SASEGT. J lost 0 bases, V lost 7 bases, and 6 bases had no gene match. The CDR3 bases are TGTGCCAGCACGGGACAGTTGCTCTCTGGAAACACCATATATTTT. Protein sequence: CASTGQLLSGNTIYF.

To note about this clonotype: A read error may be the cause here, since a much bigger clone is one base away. The CDR3 protein is CAPSSLGNGQFF. The CDR3, as DNA: TGTGCTCCTAGCTCCTTAGGGAATGGGCAGTTCTTC. The rearrangement links TRBV7-9 to TRBJ2-1; possible D gene TRBD2, 5 bases. CDR3 length: 12 residues. Per the germline V gene, CDR1 is SEHNR and CDR2 is FQNEAQ (reference sequence). Variable domain in full (rest from reference TRBV7-9 and TRBJ2-1): DTGVSQNPRHKITKRGQNVTFRCDPISEHNRLYWYRQTLGQGPEFLTYFQNEAQLEKSRLLSDRFSAERPKGSFSTLEIQRTEQGDSAMYLCAPSSLGNGQFFGPGTRLTVL.

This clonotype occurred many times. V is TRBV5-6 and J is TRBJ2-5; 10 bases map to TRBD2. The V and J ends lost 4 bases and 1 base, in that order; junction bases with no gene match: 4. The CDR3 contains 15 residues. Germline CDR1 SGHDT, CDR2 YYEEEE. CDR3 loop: CASSPGLAAQETQYF. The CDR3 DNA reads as TGTGCCAGCAGCCCCGGACTAGCGGCCCAAGAGACCCAGTACTTC. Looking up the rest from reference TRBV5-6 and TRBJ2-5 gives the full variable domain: DAGVTQSPTHLIKTRGQQVTLRCSPKSGHDTVSWYQQALGQGPQFIFQYYEEEERQRGNFPDRFSGHQFPNYSSELNVNALLLGDSALYLCASSPGLAAQETQYFGPGTRLLVL.

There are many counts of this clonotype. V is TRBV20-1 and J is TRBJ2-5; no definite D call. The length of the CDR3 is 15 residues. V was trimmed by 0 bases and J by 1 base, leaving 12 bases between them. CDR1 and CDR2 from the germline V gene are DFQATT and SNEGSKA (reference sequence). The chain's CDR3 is CSARDFTQVQETQYF. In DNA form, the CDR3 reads TGCAGTGCTAGAGATTTCACCCAGGTCCAAGAGACCCAGTACTTC.

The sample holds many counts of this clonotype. This chain's CDR3 is CASSQPPSTGWNNQPQHF. CDR3 nucleotides: TGTGCCAGCAGTCAACCCCCCTCGACAGGGTGGAACAATCAGCCCCAGCATTTT. The rearrangement uses TRBV28 and TRBJ1-5; TRBD1 matches 7 bases. The CDR3 is 18 residues long. V shed 5 bases and J 3 bases; nucleotides not matched to a gene: 16. Germline V CDR1 and CDR2: MDHEN, SYDVKM.

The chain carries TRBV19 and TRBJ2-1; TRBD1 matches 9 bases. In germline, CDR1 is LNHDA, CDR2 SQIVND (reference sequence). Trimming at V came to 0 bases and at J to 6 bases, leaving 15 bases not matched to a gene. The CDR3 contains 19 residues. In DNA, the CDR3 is TGTGCCAGTAGTATAGATAGTAGTGCCGGGACAGGGTTCGGCAATGAGCAGTTCTTC. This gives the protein CASSIDSSAGTGFGNEQFF.

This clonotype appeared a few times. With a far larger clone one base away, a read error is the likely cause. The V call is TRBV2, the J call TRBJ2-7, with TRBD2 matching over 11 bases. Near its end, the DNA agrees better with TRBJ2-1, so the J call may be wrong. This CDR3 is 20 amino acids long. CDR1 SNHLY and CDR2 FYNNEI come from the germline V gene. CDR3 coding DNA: TGTGCCAGCGGGGCTGGACCGGGACTAGCGGTGGATGGGTCCTACAATGAGCAGTTCTTC. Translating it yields CASGAGPGLAVDGSYNEQFF.

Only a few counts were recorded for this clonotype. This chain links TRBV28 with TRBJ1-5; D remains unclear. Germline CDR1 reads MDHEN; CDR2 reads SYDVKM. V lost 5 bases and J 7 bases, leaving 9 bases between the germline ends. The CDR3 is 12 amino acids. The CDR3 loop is CASSPLAQPQHF. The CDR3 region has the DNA TGTGCCAGCAGTCCCCTCGCGCAGCCCCAGCATTTT.

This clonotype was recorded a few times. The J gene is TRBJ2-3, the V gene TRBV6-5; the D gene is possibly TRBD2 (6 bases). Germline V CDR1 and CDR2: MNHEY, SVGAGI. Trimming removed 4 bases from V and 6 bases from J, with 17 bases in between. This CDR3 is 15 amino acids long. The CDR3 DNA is TGTGCCAGCAGTTCGGGCCTCTGGGGGGACGATACGCAGTATTTT. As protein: CASSSGLWGDDTQYF.

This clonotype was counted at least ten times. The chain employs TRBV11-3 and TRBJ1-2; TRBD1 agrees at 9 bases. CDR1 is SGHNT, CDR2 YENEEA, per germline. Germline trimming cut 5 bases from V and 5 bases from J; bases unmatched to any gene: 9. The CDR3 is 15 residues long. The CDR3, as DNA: TGTGCCAGCAGCCCCGGGACAGGGAGGAGTTATGGCTACACCTTC. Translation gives CASSPGTGRSYGYTF.